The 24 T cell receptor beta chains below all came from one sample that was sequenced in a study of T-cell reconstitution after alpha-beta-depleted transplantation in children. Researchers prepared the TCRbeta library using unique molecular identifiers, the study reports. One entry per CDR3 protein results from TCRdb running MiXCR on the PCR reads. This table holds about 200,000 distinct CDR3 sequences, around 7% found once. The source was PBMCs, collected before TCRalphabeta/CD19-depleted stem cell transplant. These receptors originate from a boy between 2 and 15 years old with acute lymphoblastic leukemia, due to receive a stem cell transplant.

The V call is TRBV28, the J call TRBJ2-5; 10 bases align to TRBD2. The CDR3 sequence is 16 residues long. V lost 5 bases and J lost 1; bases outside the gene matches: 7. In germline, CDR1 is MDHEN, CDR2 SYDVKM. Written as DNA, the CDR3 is TGTGCCAGCAGTCTCACTAGCGGGGAGCTCCAAGAGACCCAGTACTTC. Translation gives CASSLTSGELQETQYF. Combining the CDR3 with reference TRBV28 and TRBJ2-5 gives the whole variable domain DVKVTQSSRYLVKRTGEKVFLECVQDMDHENMFWYRQDPGLGLRLIYFSYDVKMKEKGDIPEGYSVSREKKERFSLILESASTNQTSMYLCASSLTSGELQETQYFGPGTRLLVL.

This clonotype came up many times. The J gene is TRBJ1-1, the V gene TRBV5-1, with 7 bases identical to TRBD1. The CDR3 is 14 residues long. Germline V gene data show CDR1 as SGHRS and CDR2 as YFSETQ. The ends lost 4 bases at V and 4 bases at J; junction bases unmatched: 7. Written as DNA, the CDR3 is TGCGCCAGCAGCGTAGCGACAGGGAGCACTGAAGCTTTCTTT. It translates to CASSVATGSTEAFF.

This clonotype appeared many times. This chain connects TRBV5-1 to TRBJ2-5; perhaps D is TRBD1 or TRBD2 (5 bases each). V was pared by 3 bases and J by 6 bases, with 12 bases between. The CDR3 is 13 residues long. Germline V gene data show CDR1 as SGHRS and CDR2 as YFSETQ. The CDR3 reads CASSWDRAKTQYF. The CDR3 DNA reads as TGCGCCAGCAGCTGGGACCGGGCGAAGACCCAGTACTTC. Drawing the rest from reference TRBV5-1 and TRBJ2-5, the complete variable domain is KAGVTQTPRYLIKTRGQQVTLSCSPISGHRSVSWYQQTPGQGLQFLFEYFSETQRNKGNFPGRFSGRQFSNSRSEMNVSTLELGDSALYLCASSWDRAKTQYFGPGTRLLVL.

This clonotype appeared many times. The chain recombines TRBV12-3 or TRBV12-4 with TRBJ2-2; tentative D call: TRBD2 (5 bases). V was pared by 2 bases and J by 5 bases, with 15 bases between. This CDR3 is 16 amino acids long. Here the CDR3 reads CASSLLLGEGTGELFF. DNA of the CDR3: TGTGCCAGCAGTTTATTACTAGGAGAGGGTACCGGGGAGCTGTTTTTT.

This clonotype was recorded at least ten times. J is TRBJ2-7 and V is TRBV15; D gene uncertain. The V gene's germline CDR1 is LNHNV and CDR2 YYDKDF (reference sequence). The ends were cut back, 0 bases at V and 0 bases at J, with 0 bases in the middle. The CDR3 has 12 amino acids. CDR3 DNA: TGTGCCACCAGCAGAGACTCCTACGAGCAGTACTTC. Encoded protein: CATSRDSYEQYF.

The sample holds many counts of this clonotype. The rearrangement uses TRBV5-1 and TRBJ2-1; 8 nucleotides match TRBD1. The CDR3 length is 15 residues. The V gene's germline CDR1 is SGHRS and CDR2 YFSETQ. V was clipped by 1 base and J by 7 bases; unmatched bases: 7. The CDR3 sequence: CASSLSRTGTNEQFF. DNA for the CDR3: TGCGCCAGCAGCTTGTCCCGGACAGGGACAAATGAGCAGTTCTTC.

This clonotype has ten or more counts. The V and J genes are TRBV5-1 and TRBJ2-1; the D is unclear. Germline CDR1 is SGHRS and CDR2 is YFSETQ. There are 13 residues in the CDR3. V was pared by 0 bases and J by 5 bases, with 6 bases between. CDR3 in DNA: TGCGCCAGCAGCTTGGAAGCCCACAATGAGCAGTTCTTC. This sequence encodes CASSLEAHNEQFF.

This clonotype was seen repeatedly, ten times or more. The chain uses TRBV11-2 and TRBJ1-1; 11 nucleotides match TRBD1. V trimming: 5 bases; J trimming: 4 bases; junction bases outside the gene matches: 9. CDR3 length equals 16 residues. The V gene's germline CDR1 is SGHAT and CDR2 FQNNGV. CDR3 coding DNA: TGTGCCAGCAGCAAAGGGCTCGGGACAGGGGGCACTGAAGCTTTCTTT. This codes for CASSKGLGTGGTEAFF.

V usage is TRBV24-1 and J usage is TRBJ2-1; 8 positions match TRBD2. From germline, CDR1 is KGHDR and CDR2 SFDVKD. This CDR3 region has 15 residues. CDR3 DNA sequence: TGTGGGGCCTGTGATTTCCTTAGCGGGAACAATGAGCAGTTCTTC. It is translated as CGACDFLSGNNEQFF.

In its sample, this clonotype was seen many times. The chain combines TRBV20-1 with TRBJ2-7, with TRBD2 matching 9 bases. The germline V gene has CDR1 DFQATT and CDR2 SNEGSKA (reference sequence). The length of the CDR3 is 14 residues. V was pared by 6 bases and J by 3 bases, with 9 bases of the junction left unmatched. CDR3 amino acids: CSAPGLSGSYEQYF. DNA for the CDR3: TGCAGTGCCCCGGGACTTAGCGGGAGCTACGAGCAGTACTTC.

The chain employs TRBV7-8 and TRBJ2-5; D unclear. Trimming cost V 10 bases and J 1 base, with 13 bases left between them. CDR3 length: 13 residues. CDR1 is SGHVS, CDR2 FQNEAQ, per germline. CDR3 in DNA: TGTGCCAAGGACGGAGTAAGCCAAGAGACCCAGTACTTC. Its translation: CAKDGVSQETQYF.

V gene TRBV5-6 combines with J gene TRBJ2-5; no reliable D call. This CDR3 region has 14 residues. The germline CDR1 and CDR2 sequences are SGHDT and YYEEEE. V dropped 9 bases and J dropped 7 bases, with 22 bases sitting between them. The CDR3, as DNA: TGTGCCATGGGCCCCGGGCTCCACGAAGTGACCCAGTACTTC. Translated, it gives CAMGPGLHEVTQYF.

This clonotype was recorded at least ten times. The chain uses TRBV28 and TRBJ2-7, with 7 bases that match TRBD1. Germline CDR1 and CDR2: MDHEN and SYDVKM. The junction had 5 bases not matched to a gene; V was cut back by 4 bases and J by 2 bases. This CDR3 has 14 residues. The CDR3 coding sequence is TGTGCCAGCAGTTCTCCCGGGACAGCCTACGAGCAGTACTTC. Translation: CASSSPGTAYEQYF.

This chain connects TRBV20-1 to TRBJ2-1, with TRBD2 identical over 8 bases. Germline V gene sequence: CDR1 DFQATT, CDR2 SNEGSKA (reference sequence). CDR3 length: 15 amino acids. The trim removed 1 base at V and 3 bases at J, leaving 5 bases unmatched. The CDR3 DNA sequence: TGCAGTGCTAGAGCTCGGGGGGGAAACTACAATGAGCAGTTCTTC. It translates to CSARARGGNYNEQFF.

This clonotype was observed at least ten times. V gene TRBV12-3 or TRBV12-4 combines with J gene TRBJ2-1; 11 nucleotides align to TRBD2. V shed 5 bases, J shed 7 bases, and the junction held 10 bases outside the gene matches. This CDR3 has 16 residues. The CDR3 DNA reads TGTGCCAGCAGTCCGACCACTAGCGGGAGTTTAAATGAGCAGTTCTTC. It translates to CASSPTTSGSLNEQFF.

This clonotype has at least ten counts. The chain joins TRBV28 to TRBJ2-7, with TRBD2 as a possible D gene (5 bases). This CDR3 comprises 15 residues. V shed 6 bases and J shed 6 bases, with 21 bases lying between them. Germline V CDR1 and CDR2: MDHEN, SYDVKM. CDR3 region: CASSPRTPLWGEQYF. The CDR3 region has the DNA TGTGCCAGCAGCCCCCGGACTCCCCTTTGGGGCGAGCAGTACTTC.

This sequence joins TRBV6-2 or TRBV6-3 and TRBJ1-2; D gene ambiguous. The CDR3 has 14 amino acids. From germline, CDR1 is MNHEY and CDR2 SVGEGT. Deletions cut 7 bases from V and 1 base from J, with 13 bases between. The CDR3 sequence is CASTDERINYGYTF. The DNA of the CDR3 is TGTGCCAGCACCGACGAAAGGATTAACTATGGCTACACCTTC.

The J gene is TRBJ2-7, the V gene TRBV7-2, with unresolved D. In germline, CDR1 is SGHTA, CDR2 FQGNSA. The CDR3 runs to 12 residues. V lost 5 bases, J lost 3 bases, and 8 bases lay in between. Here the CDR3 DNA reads TGTGCCAGCAGCCAAAACCTCTACGAGCAGTACTTC. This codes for CASSQNLYEQYF.

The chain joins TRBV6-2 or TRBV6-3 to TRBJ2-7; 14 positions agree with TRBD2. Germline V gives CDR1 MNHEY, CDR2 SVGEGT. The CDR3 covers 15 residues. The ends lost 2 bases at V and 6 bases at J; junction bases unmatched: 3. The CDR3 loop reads CASSYGTSGGREQYF. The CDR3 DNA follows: TGTGCCAGCAGTTACGGGACTAGCGGGGGCCGCGAGCAGTACTTC.

CDR3 loop: CASSLVAAYEQYF. CDR3 bases: TGTGCCAGCAGTTTGGTAGCGGCTTACGAGCAGTACTTC. The chain links TRBV28 to TRBJ2-7, with a tentative D call TRBD2 (6 bases). Between the trimmed V and J ends, which lost 3 bases and 4 bases, there was a span of 10 bases. Germline V CDR1 and CDR2: MDHEN, SYDVKM. The CDR3 length is 13 residues.

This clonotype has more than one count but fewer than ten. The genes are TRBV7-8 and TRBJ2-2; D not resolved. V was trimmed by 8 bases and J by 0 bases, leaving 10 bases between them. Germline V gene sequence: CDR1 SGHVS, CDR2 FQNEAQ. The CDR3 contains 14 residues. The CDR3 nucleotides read TGTGCCAGCTTGACCGCCGCGAACACCGGGGAGCTGTTTTTT. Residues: CASLTAANTGELFF.

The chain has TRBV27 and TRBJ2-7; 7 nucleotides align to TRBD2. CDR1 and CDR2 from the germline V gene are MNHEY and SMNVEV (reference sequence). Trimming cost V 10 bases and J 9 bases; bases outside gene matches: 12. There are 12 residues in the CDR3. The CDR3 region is CAICLLGEGQYF. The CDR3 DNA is TGTGCCATCTGTTTATTGGGGGAGGGGCAGTACTTC.

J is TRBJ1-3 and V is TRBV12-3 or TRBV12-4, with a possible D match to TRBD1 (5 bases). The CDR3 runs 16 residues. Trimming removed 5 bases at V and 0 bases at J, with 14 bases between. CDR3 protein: CASSLRDRISGNTIYF. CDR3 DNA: TGTGCCAGCAGTCTCCGGGACCGAATCTCTGGAAACACCATATATTTT.

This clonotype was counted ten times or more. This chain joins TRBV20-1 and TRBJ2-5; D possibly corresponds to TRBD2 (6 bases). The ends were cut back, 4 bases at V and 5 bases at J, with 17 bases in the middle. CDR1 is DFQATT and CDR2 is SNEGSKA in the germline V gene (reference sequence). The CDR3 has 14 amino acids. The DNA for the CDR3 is TGCAGTGCTACCGCGGTGTTAGCGGTTGAGACCCAGTACTTC. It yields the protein CSATAVLAVETQYF.